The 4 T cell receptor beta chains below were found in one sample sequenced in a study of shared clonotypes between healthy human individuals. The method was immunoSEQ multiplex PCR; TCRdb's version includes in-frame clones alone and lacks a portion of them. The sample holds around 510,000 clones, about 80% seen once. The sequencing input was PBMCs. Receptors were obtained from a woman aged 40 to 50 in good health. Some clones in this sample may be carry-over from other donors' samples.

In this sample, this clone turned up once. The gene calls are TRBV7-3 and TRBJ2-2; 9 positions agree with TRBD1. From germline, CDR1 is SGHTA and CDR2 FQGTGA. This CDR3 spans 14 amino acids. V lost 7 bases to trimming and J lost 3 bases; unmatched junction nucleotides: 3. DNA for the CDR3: TGTGCCAGCACCGGACAGGGGTACACCGGGGAGCTGTTTTTT. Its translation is CASTGQGYTGELFF.

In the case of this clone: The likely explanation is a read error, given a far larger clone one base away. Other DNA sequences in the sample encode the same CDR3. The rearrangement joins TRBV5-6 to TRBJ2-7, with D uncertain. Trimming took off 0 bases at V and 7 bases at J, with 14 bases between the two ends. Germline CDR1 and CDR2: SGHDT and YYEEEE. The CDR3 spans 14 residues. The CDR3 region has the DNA TGTGCCAGCAGCTTGGGACGCGGTTTCGGGGAGCAGTACTTC. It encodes CASSLGRGFGEQYF.

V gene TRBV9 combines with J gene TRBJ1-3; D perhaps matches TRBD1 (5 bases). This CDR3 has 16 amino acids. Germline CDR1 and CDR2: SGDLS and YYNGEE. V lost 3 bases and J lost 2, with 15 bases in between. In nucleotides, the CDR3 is TGTGCCAGCAGCGCGTCTCGAGTGGGGGCTGGAAACACCATATATTTT. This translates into CASSASRVGAGNTIYF. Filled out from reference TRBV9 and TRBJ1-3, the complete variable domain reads DSGVTQTPKHLITATGQRVTLRCSPRSGDLSVYWYQQSLDQGLQFLIQYYNGEERAKGNILERFSAQQFPDLHSELNLSSLELGDSALYFCASSASRVGAGNTIYFGEGSWLTVV.

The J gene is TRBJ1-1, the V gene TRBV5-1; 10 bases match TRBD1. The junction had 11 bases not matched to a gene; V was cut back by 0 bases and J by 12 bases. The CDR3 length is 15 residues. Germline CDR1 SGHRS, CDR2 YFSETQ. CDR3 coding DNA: TGCGCCAGCAGCTTGGGGTTCGGGGACAGGGGACAAACTTTCTTT. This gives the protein CASSLGFGDRGQTFF.